This is a list of T cell receptor beta chains from one sample in a study of OX40 agonist ivuxolimab in advanced cancers. Only in-frame clones appear in the TCRdb table, and some are missing; sequencing was by immunoSEQ multiplex PCR. The sample shows more than 45,000 clones, more than 75% of them seen only once. The source material was CD4+ or CD8+ T cells sorted from blood, sampled in a trial of the OX40 agonist ivuxolimab. The receptors shown here come from an adult with an advanced solid tumor such as melanoma, head and neck, liver or kidney cancer. Both conserved end residues are part of each CDR3. The order of the fields is D gene, clone size, V gene, J gene, CDR3 DNA, CDR3 protein. A D gene is named only where the DNA matches it firmly. Clone size is shown for a subset of rows, as once, few, many or a class of expanded clone.

D: TRBD1; size: .; V: TRBV7-9; J: TRBJ2-7; DNA: TGTGCCAGCAGCTTATTCGGGACAGTTTCCTACGAGCAGTACTTC; CDR3: CASSLFGTVSYEQYF
D: TRBD1; size: .; V: TRBV2; J: TRBJ1-4; DNA: TGTGCCAGCAGTGTTGGGGGACAGGGGGATGAAAAACTGTTTTTT; CDR3: CASSVGGQGDEKLFF
D: .; size: .; V: TRBV28; J: TRBJ1-2; DNA: TGTGCCAGCAGTTCCTCCCGGGACAAGGACTTCTTC; CDR3: CASSSSRDKDFF
D: TRBD1; size: .; V: TRBV5-5; J: TRBJ2-2; DNA: TGTGCCAGCAGCCGTGGACAGGCCAACACCGGGGAGCTGTTTTTT; CDR3: CASSRGQANTGELFF
D: TRBD2; size: .; V: TRBV6-6; J: TRBJ2-5; DNA: TGTGCCAGCAGTTACTCGACTAGCGGGAGTCCAGAGACCCAGTACTTC; CDR3: CASSYSTSGSPETQYF
D: TRBD1; size: .; V: TRBV6-1; J: TRBJ2-3; DNA: TGTGCCAGCAGGGAAGCTTCGGGACAGGGGGTTAGCACAGATACGCAGTATTTT; CDR3: CASREASGQGVSTDTQYF
D: TRBD2; size: .; V: TRBV5-4; J: TRBJ2-7; DNA: TGTGCCAGCAGCCCTACTAGCGGGAGGGCCTACGAGCAGTACTTC; CDR3: CASSPTSGRAYEQYF
D: TRBD1; size: .; V: TRBV9; J: TRBJ2-5; DNA: TGTGCCAGCAGCGTAGGGTCGACAGGGGAGACCCAGTACTTC; CDR3: CASSVGSTGETQYF
D: TRBD1; size: once; V: TRBV28; J: TRBJ2-7; DNA: TGTGCCAGCAGTTCCCTGGGACAGGGAACCTACGAGCAGTACTTC; CDR3: CASSSLGQGTYEQYF
D: TRBD1; size: .; V: TRBV30; J: TRBJ2-1; DNA: TGTGCCTGGAGTAGGGGACAGGGAACCTACAATGAGCAGTTCTTC; CDR3: CAWSRGQGTYNEQFF
D: TRBD1; size: .; V: TRBV10-3; J: TRBJ1-1; DNA: TGTGCCATCAGTGACAAAGGACAGGCTCCCACTGAAGCTTTCTTT; CDR3: CAISDKGQAPTEAFF
D: TRBD1; size: .; V: TRBV18; J: TRBJ2-6; DNA: TGTGCCAGCTCACTTACAGGGGCTGGGGCCAACGTCCTGACTTTC; CDR3: CASSLTGAGANVLTF
D: TRBD2; size: few; V: TRBV18; J: TRBJ2-2; DNA: TGTGCCAGCTCACCACTGGGACTAGAGCTCACCGGGGAGCTGTTTTTT; CDR3: CASSPLGLELTGELFF
D: .; size: .; V: TRBV11-2; J: TRBJ1-2; DNA: TGTGCCAGCAGCTTAACCGGGAGGGTCTATGGCTACACCTTC; CDR3: CASSLTGRVYGYTF
D: .; size: .; V: TRBV15; J: TRBJ1-3; DNA: TGTGCCACCAGAAAGGGGACGGCGAACTCTGGAAACACCATATATTTT; CDR3: CATRKGTANSGNTIYF
D: TRBD1; size: .; V: TRBV2; J: TRBJ2-1; DNA: TGTGCCAGCAGTACTCGGACAGGCTATGAGCAGTTCTTC; CDR3: CASSTRTGYEQFF
D: .; size: .; V: TRBV5-4; J: TRBJ2-4; DNA: TGTGCCAGCAGCCCTCGAGGCGGTTTAGCCAAAAACATTCAGTACTTC; CDR3: CASSPRGGLAKNIQYF
D: .; size: .; V: TRBV4-1; J: TRBJ1-2; DNA: TGCGCCAGCAGCCAATCCCCAGGGATAAGAGATGGCTACACCTTC; CDR3: CASSQSPGIRDGYTF
D: .; size: .; V: TRBV29-1; J: TRBJ1-1; DNA: TGCAGCGTTTTCCCCGGAGTGGACACTGAAGCTTTCTTT; CDR3: CSVFPGVDTEAFF
D: TRBD2; size: .; V: TRBV6-1; J: TRBJ2-1; DNA: TGTGCCAGCAGTGGATCCGGGACTACCTACAATGAGCAGTTCTTC; CDR3: CASSGSGTTYNEQFF
D: .; size: .; V: TRBV6-1; J: TRBJ1-6; DNA: TGTGCCAGCAGTCAGGGCTCCAGGGGAGGTTCACCCCTCCACTTT; CDR3: CASSQGSRGGSPLHF
D: .; size: once; V: TRBV28; J: TRBJ2-3; DNA: TGTGCCAGCAGTTTAGGAGGGCTCGCAGATACGCAGTATTTT; CDR3: CASSLGGLADTQYF
D: .; size: once; V: TRBV13; J: TRBJ2-1; DNA: TGTGCCAGCAGCTCCCAAGAGGGAGTCAGGGGGTTCTTC; CDR3: CASSSQEGVRGFF
D: .; size: once; V: TRBV29-1; J: TRBJ2-6; DNA: TGCAGCGTTGTGAGTTCGTACTCTGGGGCCAACGTCCTGACTTTC; CDR3: CSVVSSYSGANVLTF
D: .; size: .; V: TRBV28; J: TRBJ2-2; DNA: TGTGCCAGCAGGGGAAACACCGGGGAGCTGTTTTTT; CDR3: CASRGNTGELFF
D: TRBD1; size: .; V: TRBV18; J: TRBJ2-7; DNA: TGTGCCAGCTCGCTCGGACAGGGAGGAGGCGAGCAGTACTTC; CDR3: CASSLGQGGGEQYF
D: .; size: .; V: TRBV4-2; J: TRBJ2-2; DNA: TGTGCCAGCAGCCAGCTCATCGGGAGGAACACCGGGGAGCTGTTTTTT; CDR3: CASSQLIGRNTGELFF
D: TRBD1; size: .; V: TRBV30; J: TRBJ2-5; DNA: TGTGCCTGGAGGGCTCCGGGACAGGGGAGGAAGACCCAGTACTTC; CDR3: CAWRAPGQGRKTQYF
D: TRBD1; size: .; V: TRBV18; J: TRBJ2-4; DNA: TGTGCCAGCTCTCGGGACAGGACGGCGAGGGCAAAAAACATTCAGTACTTC; CDR3: CASSRDRTARAKNIQYF
D: TRBD1; size: .; V: TRBV5-6; J: TRBJ2-5; DNA: TGTGCCAGCAGCTCTCCGGGACAGGGGCCCCAAGAGACCCAGTACTTC; CDR3: CASSSPGQGPQETQYF
D: .; size: .; V: TRBV9; J: TRBJ2-1; DNA: TGTGCCAGCAGCGTAGCCCCTAGCGCCCACAATGAGCAGTTCTTC; CDR3: CASSVAPSAHNEQFF
D: TRBD1; size: .; V: TRBV18; J: TRBJ2-7; DNA: TGTGCCAGCTCACGCGGACAGGGGGCGCTCGAGCAGTACTTC; CDR3: CASSRGQGALEQYF
D: TRBD2; size: .; V: TRBV5-1; J: TRBJ2-5; DNA: TGCGCCAGCAGCTTGGAGCCAGCGGGAGGGAGAGAGACCCAGTACTTC; CDR3: CASSLEPAGGRETQYF
D: .; size: .; V: TRBV21-1; J: TRBJ2-1; DNA: TGTGCCAGCAGCAAAACAGAGACTAGGGCCTACAATGAGCAGTTCTTC; CDR3: CASSKTETRAYNEQFF
D: .; size: .; V: TRBV28; J: TRBJ2-2; DNA: TGTGCCAACCAGGAGCAGACCACCGGGGAGCTGTTTTTT; CDR3: CANQEQTTGELFF
D: TRBD1; size: few; V: TRBV10-3; J: TRBJ2-3; DNA: TGTGCCATCAGTACTAACGGACAGGCCACAGATACGCAGTATTTT; CDR3: CAISTNGQATDTQYF
D: .; size: .; V: TRBV7-3; J: TRBJ2-2; DNA: TGTGCCAGCAGCCCGTCGAACACCGGGGAGCTGTTTTTT; CDR3: CASSPSNTGELFF
D: TRBD2; size: .; V: TRBV28; J: TRBJ2-1; DNA: TGTGCCAGCAGTTTCAGCGGGAGAAACCCCGAGCAGTTCTTC; CDR3: CASSFSGRNPEQFF
D: TRBD2; size: .; V: TRBV5-1; J: TRBJ2-7; DNA: TGCGCCAGCAGCCCGCTGGGGGAGGGGCACGAGCAGTACTTC; CDR3: CASSPLGEGHEQYF
D: TRBD2; size: .; V: TRBV6-1; J: TRBJ2-7; DNA: TGTGCCAGCATCCTAACTAGCGGGATCCACTACGAGCAGTACTTC; CDR3: CASILTSGIHYEQYF
D: .; size: once; V: TRBV30; J: TRBJ1-2; DNA: TGTGCCTGGAGTGTAGGGGGGCAGATAGATAGGGGCTACACCTTC; CDR3: CAWSVGGQIDRGYTF
D: .; size: .; V: TRBV11-3; J: TRBJ1-4; DNA: TGTGCCAGCAGCTCCGCGGGCGGAGGGAGGACTAATGAAAAACTGTTTTTT; CDR3: CASSSAGGGRTNEKLFF
D: .; size: .; V: TRBV30; J: TRBJ2-5; DNA: TGTGCCTGGAGTCGCAGGGGAAACCAAGAGACCCAGTACTTC; CDR3: CAWSRRGNQETQYF
D: .; size: .; V: TRBV7-8; J: TRBJ2-6; DNA: TGTGCCAGCAGCGGTGGCTGCCCACAAAGTCGGGCCAACGTCCTGACTTTC; CDR3: CASSGGCPQSRANVLTF
D: .; size: .; V: TRBV4-1; J: TRBJ2-2; DNA: TGCGCCAGCAGCCAAACAGGACAGGGCGGAGCGGGAGGCCTCACGGGCGGGGAGCTGTTTTTT; CDR3: CASSQTGQGGAGGLTGGELFF
D: .; size: once; V: TRBV9; J: TRBJ2-3; DNA: TGTGCCAGCAAGGGTGCCGGGAGTCATGATACGCAGTATTTT; CDR3: CASKGAGSHDTQYF
D: .; size: .; V: TRBV7-2; J: TRBJ2-7; DNA: TGTGCCAGCAGCTCCGTTGCGGGGAATGAGCAGTACTTC; CDR3: CASSSVAGNEQYF
D: TRBD2; size: .; V: TRBV11-3; J: TRBJ2-3; DNA: TGTGCCAGCAGCCCCGGACTAGCGGGGATGTCAGATACGCAGTATTTT; CDR3: CASSPGLAGMSDTQYF
D: .; size: .; V: TRBV5-8; J: TRBJ1-1; DNA: TGTGCCAGCAGTCACATGGGGCCTGGGGCAGCTTTCTTT; CDR3: CASSHMGPGAAFF
D: .; size: .; V: TRBV30; J: TRBJ2-1; DNA: TGTGCCTGGAGTGTATATCAAGATTACAATGAGCAGTTCTTC; CDR3: CAWSVYQDYNEQFF
D: .; size: few; V: TRBV2; J: TRBJ1-1; DNA: TGTGCCAGCAGACAGGGTCGGTCTGAAGCTTTCTTT; CDR3: CASRQGRSEAFF
D: .; size: few; V: TRBV7-3; J: TRBJ1-5; DNA: TGTGCCAGCAACAGCCGGGGGGGTCAGCCCCAGCATTTT; CDR3: CASNSRGGQPQHF
D: .; size: .; V: TRBV6-1; J: TRBJ2-2; DNA: TGTGCCAGCACAGGTTCAAAAAACACCGGGGAGCTGTTTTTT; CDR3: CASTGSKNTGELFF
D: TRBD2; size: .; V: TRBV15; J: TRBJ2-1; DNA: TGTGCCACCAGCAGAGATCGAGGCGGGAGGAAATACAATGAGCAGTTCTTC; CDR3: CATSRDRGGRKYNEQFF